This TCR beta chain was identified during a study of cytomegalovirus exposure and HLA in healthy donors. Researchers ran the PCR with 60 Vbeta and 13 Jbeta primers. TCRdb keeps only in-frame clones here, not all; method: immunoSEQ multiplex PCR. The repertoire includes under 150,000 clones, roughly two thirds of them detected once, and around 14% sits in the top ten. These donors counted as nominally healthy when sampled, but unrecorded immune exposures were likely. This clone was observed once. This clonotype originated in a human donor in good health. Sequenced input: PBMCs.

The CDR3 reads CASTETDLGEQFF. The CDR3, as DNA: TGTGCCAGCACTGAGACAGATCTGGGTGAGCAGTTCTTC. The chain is built from TRBV6-1 and TRBJ2-1; maybe TRBD1 (5 bases). Germline CDR1 is MNHNS and CDR2 is SASEGT. CDR3 size: 13 residues. Trimming took off 7 bases at V and 9 bases at J, with 16 bases between the two ends.